The 9 T cell receptor beta chains given below trace back to one sample, sequenced in a study of blood T cell repertoires in COVID-19. The method was immunoSEQ multiplex PCR; TCRdb's version includes in-frame clones alone and lacks a portion of them. This sample has about 250,000 clones, with more than 85% found just once. The sequencing sample was made of PBMCs or T cells enriched from blood (not recorded which). The origin of the receptors is a man aged 35 to 55 who had recovered from COVID-19.

The genes are TRBV14 and TRBJ1-2, with no clear D. CDR1 SGHDN and CDR2 FVKESK come from the germline V gene. Trimming cost V 1 base and J 8 bases, with 11 bases left between them. The length of the CDR3 is 13 residues. The CDR3 here is CASSQAVPTGYTF. As DNA, the CDR3 is TGTGCCAGCAGCCAAGCAGTCCCAACGGGCTACACCTTC.

In its sample, this clone was seen a few times. This chain uses TRBV29-1 with TRBJ1-5, with TRBD1 matching over 8 bases. The V and J ends lost 4 bases and 7 bases, in that order; junction bases with no gene match: 3. Germline lookup yields CDR1 SQVTM and CDR2 ANQGSEA. This CDR3 spans 12 amino acids. CDR3 bases: TGCAGCGTTGGGTCAGGGGGCCAGCCCCAGCATTTT. This sequence encodes CSVGSGGQPQHF.

J is TRBJ2-7 and V is TRBV6-4; a weak D match, TRBD1 (5 bases). The CDR3 length is 16 residues. V was cut by 4 bases and J by 1 base, with 17 bases left in between. Germline values: CDR1 MRHNA, CDR2 SNTAGT. In DNA form, the CDR3 reads TGTGCCAGCAGTGGGGCTGCCAGGGTCCCATCCTACGAGCAGTACTTC. It yields the protein CASSGAARVPSYEQYF.

This chain joins TRBV27 and TRBJ2-3; 8 bases match TRBD2. Germline assignment: CDR1 MNHEY and CDR2 SMNVEV (reference sequence). V lost 5 bases and J lost 11; bases outside the gene matches: 18. This CDR3 spans 16 amino acids. The CDR3 here is CASSIRGDFQSGRQYF. Written as DNA, the CDR3 is TGTGCCAGCAGTATACGCGGGGATTTTCAAAGCGGGAGGCAGTATTTT.

The V gene is TRBV7-9, the J gene TRBJ2-7; D gene uncertain. Germline CDR1 and CDR2: SEHNR and FQNEAQ (reference sequence). The CDR3 is made up of 12 amino acids. V was clipped by 6 bases and J by 4 bases, with 10 bases between them. DNA of the CDR3: TGTGCCAGCAGAAGCTCCTTATACGAGCAGTACTTC. It is translated as CASRSSLYEQYF. The full variable domain, rest sourced from reference TRBV7-9 and TRBJ2-7, is DTGVSQNPRHKITKRGQNVTFRCDPISEHNRLYWYRQTLGQGPEFLTYFQNEAQLEKSRLLSDRFSAERPKGSFSTLEIQRTEQGDSAMYLCASRSSLYEQYFGPGTRLTVT.

J is TRBJ2-7 and V is TRBV7-6, with 8 bases identical to TRBD2. Germline loops: CDR1 SGHVS, CDR2 FNYEAQ. V dropped 5 bases and J dropped 2; count of bases not matched to a gene: 5. This CDR3 spans 14 amino acids. The CDR3 DNA sequence: TGTGCCAGCAGCGCCGGGACTAGGGCCTACGAGCAGTACTTC. It yields the protein CASSAGTRAYEQYF.

This clone has a handful of counts. The chain is built from TRBV11-2 and TRBJ2-5, with unresolved D. Germline CDR1 SGHAT, CDR2 FQNNGV. This CDR3 comprises 12 residues. The V end was cut by 0 bases, the J end by 4 bases, with 3 bases between. The CDR3 sequence is CASSLDGETQYF. CDR3 in DNA: TGTGCCAGCAGCTTAGACGGAGAGACCCAGTACTTC.

The chain links TRBV28 to TRBJ2-7; possible D gene TRBD2, 5 bases. The germline CDR1 and CDR2 sequences are MDHEN and SYDVKM. V lost 3 bases to trimming and J lost 4 bases, with 22 bases between them. There are 17 residues in the CDR3. In nucleotides, the CDR3 is TGTGCCAGCAGTTTTGGTCGGGCGGGCTGGGGAGTATACGAGCAGTACTTC. Residues: CASSFGRAGWGVYEQYF. The full variable domain, completed using reference TRBV28 and TRBJ2-7, is DVKVTQSSRYLVKRTGEKVFLECVQDMDHENMFWYRQDPGLGLRLIYFSYDVKMKEKGDIPEGYSVSREKKERFSLILESASTNQTSMYLCASSFGRAGWGVYEQYFGPGTRLTVT.

The CDR3 nucleotides read TGTGCCAGCAGCTCAATCCATCGGGGTAACACTGAAGCTTTCTTT. This sequence encodes CASSSIHRGNTEAFF. J is TRBJ1-1 and V is TRBV6-2 or TRBV6-3; no firm D call. Germline loops: CDR1 MNHEY, CDR2 SVGEGT. The ends were cut back, 6 bases at V and 2 bases at J, with 16 bases in the middle. The CDR3 has 15 amino acids.